A selection of T cell receptor beta chains follows, all from one sample in a study of blood T cell repertoires in COVID-19. The assay was immunoSEQ multiplex PCR, and TCRdb's table has in-frame clones only and misses some. Of 81,000 or so clones listed, about 82% are singletons. Sequencing input: peripheral blood. The receptors were gathered from a man in his fifties with active COVID-19. CDR3s include the opening cysteine and the closing phenylalanine or tryptophan. Each record gives: J gene, clone size, D gene, V gene, CDR3 DNA, CDR3 protein. D genes are given only for firm matches. Only some rows state a clone size, as once, few, many or a class for expanded clones.

j_call: TRBJ2-1
clone_size: -
d_call: TRBD2
v_call: TRBV4-2
cdr3_nt: TGTGCCAGCAGCCAAGAGCGGCTAGCGGCATCCCAATTTACAAATGAGCAGTTCTTC
cdr3_aa: CASSQERLAASQFTNEQFF

j_call: TRBJ1-5
clone_size: -
d_call: TRBD1
v_call: TRBV27
cdr3_nt: TGTGCCAGCAGTTATCGCGGGACAGTCAATAGCAATCAGCCCCAGCATTTT
cdr3_aa: CASSYRGTVNSNQPQHF

j_call: TRBJ2-1
clone_size: -
d_call: -
v_call: TRBV7-7
cdr3_nt: TGTGCTAGCAGCTTAGAAGGGGTGGGGGAGCAGTTCTTC
cdr3_aa: CASSLEGVGEQFF

j_call: TRBJ2-5
clone_size: -
d_call: -
v_call: TRBV7-2
cdr3_nt: TGTGCCAGCAGCCGCCAAGAGACCCAGTACTTC
cdr3_aa: CASSRQETQYF

j_call: TRBJ2-5
clone_size: -
d_call: TRBD2
v_call: TRBV5-1
cdr3_nt: TGCGCCAGCAGCTTGGCCCTAGCGGGAGGACAAGAGACCCAGTACTTC
cdr3_aa: CASSLALAGGQETQYF

j_call: TRBJ2-7
clone_size: -
d_call: -
v_call: TRBV18
cdr3_nt: TGTGCCAGCTCACCCAGGTTCGAAGAGCAGTACTTC
cdr3_aa: CASSPRFEEQYF

j_call: TRBJ2-2
clone_size: -
d_call: -
v_call: TRBV2
cdr3_nt: TGTGCCAGCAGTGAACGGGGTGGCCCCGGGGAGCTGTTTTTT
cdr3_aa: CASSERGGPGELFF

j_call: TRBJ2-3
clone_size: -
d_call: -
v_call: TRBV28
cdr3_nt: TGTGCCAGCAGTTTAGGGGGCGTTGGGAGGGGCACAGATACGCAGTATTTT
cdr3_aa: CASSLGGVGRGTDTQYF

j_call: TRBJ2-7
clone_size: -
d_call: -
v_call: TRBV2
cdr3_nt: TGTGCCAGCAGTCCTAGTCGGGTGTACGAGCAGTACTTC
cdr3_aa: CASSPSRVYEQYF

j_call: TRBJ1-6
clone_size: once
d_call: -
v_call: TRBV2
cdr3_nt: TGTGCCAGCGGCGGGACTGCCGATAATTCACCCCTCCACTTT
cdr3_aa: CASGGTADNSPLHF

j_call: TRBJ2-7
clone_size: -
d_call: TRBD1
v_call: TRBV28
cdr3_nt: TGTGCCAGCAGTCCTAAGACAGGGTCCTACGAGCAGTACTTC
cdr3_aa: CASSPKTGSYEQYF

j_call: TRBJ2-7
clone_size: -
d_call: TRBD1
v_call: TRBV19
cdr3_nt: TGTGCCAGTAGTTCCGGGACAGGGGGTATTTACGAGCAGTACTTC
cdr3_aa: CASSSGTGGIYEQYF

j_call: TRBJ2-7
clone_size: -
d_call: -
v_call: TRBV27
cdr3_nt: TGTGCCAGCAGTTTTACAGGGAACGGCGCCTACGAGCAGTACTTC
cdr3_aa: CASSFTGNGAYEQYF

j_call: TRBJ2-3
clone_size: -
d_call: -
v_call: TRBV9
cdr3_nt: TGTGCCAGCAGCGTTGGCCAGGGGCCAACTTACACAGATACGCAGTATTTT
cdr3_aa: CASSVGQGPTYTDTQYF

j_call: TRBJ2-5
clone_size: once
d_call: -
v_call: TRBV18
cdr3_nt: TGTGCCAGCTCACCAGGGCCACAAGAGACCCAGTACTTC
cdr3_aa: CASSPGPQETQYF

j_call: TRBJ1-2
clone_size: -
d_call: -
v_call: TRBV4-1
cdr3_nt: TGCGCCAGCAGCCTTGGGGGGACCGGCGGCTACACCTTC
cdr3_aa: CASSLGGTGGYTF

j_call: TRBJ1-2
clone_size: -
d_call: -
v_call: TRBV7-2
cdr3_nt: TGTGCCAGCAGCTTAGATACAGCGCCTCGGGGCTATGGCTACACCTTC
cdr3_aa: CASSLDTAPRGYGYTF

j_call: TRBJ1-6
clone_size: -
d_call: -
v_call: TRBV28
cdr3_nt: TGTGCCAGCAGTTTTTCTCTTAATTCACCCCTCCACTTT
cdr3_aa: CASSFSLNSPLHF

j_call: TRBJ1-3
clone_size: once
d_call: -
v_call: TRBV28
cdr3_nt: TGTGCCAGCAGTTTGTACCGGGACAACTCTGGAAACACCATATATTTT
cdr3_aa: CASSLYRDNSGNTIYF

j_call: TRBJ1-2
clone_size: -
d_call: -
v_call: TRBV5-1
cdr3_nt: TGCGCCAGCAGCTTGGGACGTTTGGTTCCGGGTTCGTATGGCTACACCTTC
cdr3_aa: CASSLGRLVPGSYGYTF

j_call: TRBJ2-3
clone_size: -
d_call: -
v_call: TRBV4-2
cdr3_nt: TGTGCCAGCAGCCAAGAACCACAGGGGGGGACTAGCACAGATACGCAGTATTTT
cdr3_aa: CASSQEPQGGTSTDTQYF

j_call: TRBJ2-5
clone_size: -
d_call: TRBD1
v_call: TRBV18
cdr3_nt: TGTGCCAGCTCACCTGGACAGGCGGAGACCCAGTACTTC
cdr3_aa: CASSPGQAETQYF

j_call: TRBJ2-1
clone_size: -
d_call: -
v_call: TRBV28
cdr3_nt: TGTGCCAGCAGACGGACTCAAGAGCAGTTCTTC
cdr3_aa: CASRRTQEQFF

j_call: TRBJ1-1
clone_size: -
d_call: -
v_call: TRBV3-1/TRBV3-2
cdr3_nt: TGTGCCAGCAGCCGTACCTTGGGGGCAGGGACGAGTACTGAAGCTTTCTTT
cdr3_aa: CASSRTLGAGTSTEAFF

j_call: TRBJ1-1
clone_size: -
d_call: -
v_call: TRBV6-2/TRBV6-3
cdr3_nt: TGTGCCAGCAGTTACAAGCCGGGCACTGAAGCTTTCTTT
cdr3_aa: CASSYKPGTEAFF

j_call: TRBJ2-7
clone_size: few
d_call: -
v_call: TRBV7-9
cdr3_nt: TGTGCCAGCAGCAGAGGAGGGATGGGCGAGCAGTACTTC
cdr3_aa: CASSRGGMGEQYF

j_call: TRBJ2-3
clone_size: -
d_call: -
v_call: TRBV2
cdr3_nt: TGTGCCAGCAGTGGGGCCCGCACAGATACGCAGTATTTT
cdr3_aa: CASSGARTDTQYF

j_call: TRBJ2-1
clone_size: -
d_call: -
v_call: TRBV5-6
cdr3_nt: TGTGCCAGCAGCTTGGTAAACAATGAGCAGTTCTTC
cdr3_aa: CASSLVNNEQFF

j_call: TRBJ2-7
clone_size: once
d_call: -
v_call: TRBV4-1
cdr3_nt: TGCGCCAGCAGCCAGGCGACAGGAATCTCCTACGAGCAGTACTTC
cdr3_aa: CASSQATGISYEQYF

j_call: TRBJ1-6
clone_size: -
d_call: -
v_call: TRBV7-9
cdr3_nt: TGTGCCAGCAGTCACTTTTTTGACTCCTATAATTCACCCCTCCACTTT
cdr3_aa: CASSHFFDSYNSPLHF

j_call: TRBJ1-3
clone_size: -
d_call: -
v_call: TRBV5-1
cdr3_nt: TGCGCCAGCAGCTTGGGGGGCCTGGGCGGAAACACCATATATTTT
cdr3_aa: CASSLGGLGGNTIYF

j_call: TRBJ2-2
clone_size: -
d_call: -
v_call: TRBV4-3
cdr3_nt: TGCGCCAGCAGCCAGGCCCCCCTTACGAACACCGGGGAGCTGTTTTTT
cdr3_aa: CASSQAPLTNTGELFF

j_call: TRBJ1-4
clone_size: -
d_call: -
v_call: TRBV5-1
cdr3_nt: TGCGCCAGCAGCTGGGCCGGTGAAGGGGCGGGGGAAAAACTGTTTTTT
cdr3_aa: CASSWAGEGAGEKLFF

j_call: TRBJ1-4
clone_size: -
d_call: -
v_call: TRBV27
cdr3_nt: TGTGCCAGCAGTTTATCGAGGACAGTTAATGAAAAACTGTTTTTT
cdr3_aa: CASSLSRTVNEKLFF

j_call: TRBJ2-1
clone_size: -
d_call: -
v_call: TRBV7-3
cdr3_nt: TGTGCCAGCAGCTTAACGTCGGTCGGTCCTGAGCAGTTCTTC
cdr3_aa: CASSLTSVGPEQFF

j_call: TRBJ2-5
clone_size: -
d_call: TRBD1
v_call: TRBV5-1
cdr3_nt: TGCGCCAGCAGCTTGGGCACAGGGGGAGGTCAAGAGACCCAGTACTTC
cdr3_aa: CASSLGTGGGQETQYF

j_call: TRBJ1-6
clone_size: -
d_call: TRBD1
v_call: TRBV6-2/TRBV6-3
cdr3_nt: TGTGCCAGCAGTCATGGGACAGGCTCATGGAATTCACCCCTCCACTTT
cdr3_aa: CASSHGTGSWNSPLHF

j_call: TRBJ2-3
clone_size: -
d_call: -
v_call: TRBV7-9
cdr3_nt: TGTGCCAGCAGCCCCGAGTTAGATACGCAGTATTTT
cdr3_aa: CASSPELDTQYF

j_call: TRBJ2-1
clone_size: -
d_call: -
v_call: TRBV4-2
cdr3_nt: TGTGCCAGCAGCCAAGTTCGTGATGAGCAGTTCTTC
cdr3_aa: CASSQVRDEQFF

j_call: TRBJ2-3
clone_size: -
d_call: TRBD2
v_call: TRBV6-2/TRBV6-3
cdr3_nt: TGTGCCAGCAGTCCCACTAGCGGGAGTGGCACAGATACGCAGTATTTT
cdr3_aa: CASSPTSGSGTDTQYF

j_call: TRBJ2-2
clone_size: -
d_call: TRBD1
v_call: TRBV7-8
cdr3_nt: TGTGCCAGCAGCTTAGTTGGGACAGGGGCCACCGGGGAGCTGTTTTTT
cdr3_aa: CASSLVGTGATGELFF

j_call: TRBJ1-6
clone_size: few
d_call: -
v_call: TRBV4-1
cdr3_nt: TGCGCCAGCAGCCATAGCCTACAGGGTAGGTCACCCCTCCACTTT
cdr3_aa: CASSHSLQGRSPLHF

j_call: TRBJ2-7
clone_size: few
d_call: -
v_call: TRBV7-2
cdr3_nt: TGTGCCAGCAGCCTGAGAGACTCCTACGAGCAGTACTTC
cdr3_aa: CASSLRDSYEQYF

j_call: TRBJ1-2
clone_size: -
d_call: -
v_call: TRBV30
cdr3_nt: TGTGCCTGGAGGGGAGGGGGAAACTATGGCTACACCTTC
cdr3_aa: CAWRGGGNYGYTF

j_call: TRBJ2-2
clone_size: -
d_call: TRBD1
v_call: TRBV4-1
cdr3_nt: TGCGCCAGCAGCCAAGTGGCAGGGGGCACCGGGGAGCTGTTTTTT
cdr3_aa: CASSQVAGGTGELFF

j_call: TRBJ2-3
clone_size: -
d_call: TRBD1
v_call: TRBV29-1
cdr3_nt: TGCAGCGTCGAAAGACAGGGGGCTTCAGATACGCAGTATTTT
cdr3_aa: CSVERQGASDTQYF

j_call: TRBJ2-3
clone_size: -
d_call: -
v_call: TRBV5-1
cdr3_nt: TGCGCCAGCAGCTTGGCAACAGTCACAGATACGCAGTATTTT
cdr3_aa: CASSLATVTDTQYF

j_call: TRBJ1-1
clone_size: -
d_call: -
v_call: TRBV28
cdr3_nt: TGTGCCAGCAGGGGGACTCGGACGAACACTGAAGCTTTCTTT
cdr3_aa: CASRGTRTNTEAFF

j_call: TRBJ2-3
clone_size: -
d_call: -
v_call: TRBV19
cdr3_nt: TGTGCCAGTAGGAGGGTCGGCGGAGATACGCAGTATTTT
cdr3_aa: CASRRVGGDTQYF

j_call: TRBJ1-2
clone_size: -
d_call: TRBD1
v_call: TRBV4-3
cdr3_nt: TGCGCCAGCAGCCCGGGACAGGGGGTAAACTATGGCTACACCTTC
cdr3_aa: CASSPGQGVNYGYTF

j_call: TRBJ1-2
clone_size: few
d_call: -
v_call: TRBV5-6
cdr3_nt: TGTGCCAGCAGCTTGAGGAGCAACTATGGCTACACCTTC
cdr3_aa: CASSLRSNYGYTF

j_call: TRBJ1-1
clone_size: -
d_call: -
v_call: TRBV4-1
cdr3_nt: TGCGCCAGCAGCCAGCTGCACGGGGGGCGGAACACTGAAGCTTTCTTT
cdr3_aa: CASSQLHGGRNTEAFF

j_call: TRBJ1-2
clone_size: -
d_call: TRBD1
v_call: TRBV6-2/TRBV6-3
cdr3_nt: TGTGCCAGCAGCCGACAGGGGAACTATGGCTACACCTTC
cdr3_aa: CASSRQGNYGYTF